This paragraph reports one T cell receptor beta chain. The data are from a study of blood T cell repertoires in COVID-19. Overall study context: Samples of COVID-19 (acute and convalescent) were obtained from the United States, Italy and Spain. PBMCs, B-cell-depleted T cells, or T cells provided the cDNA or gDNA that made up the material.

How the authors handled the data: Cell counts per sample came from amplifying reference gene primers. Method: immunoSEQ multiplex PCR; TCRdb's copy keeps in-frame clones and lacks some. V and J calls and clone size are those listed in that table; D and trimming were worked out from the DNA. Seen here are roughly 300,000 clones, about nine tenths observed once, and the top ten hold approximately 7.5%. The CDR3 has 13 amino acids. One Seattle source followed patients from active infection through their disease course. The chain couples TRBV21-1 to TRBJ2-7; the tabulated D call, TRBD1, remains unverified against the DNA. TRBV21-1 is a listed pseudogene. Sequenced sample: peripheral blood. The source is a woman in her 30s with COVID-19, enrolled during active disease. DNA for the CDR3: TGTGTTTTGTGGGACAGGGCATTCTACGAGCAGTACTTC. This gives the protein CVLWDRAFYEQYF.